Listed below are T cell receptor beta chains from one sample, sequenced in a study of blood T cell repertoires in COVID-19. Measured with immunoSEQ multiplex PCR; TCRdb has only the in-frame clones, and not every one. Among some 250,000 clones listed, 70% to 75% were seen once. Sequencing was done on a sample of peripheral blood. These receptors originate from a woman over 75 with acute or convalescent COVID-19. Both conserved end residues are part of each CDR3. D genes are given only for firm matches. Rows give clone size only sometimes, using once, few, many, or a class for an expanded clone.

j_call d_call v_call clone_size cdr3_aa cdr3_nt
TRBJ2-2 - TRBV11-2 - CASSLEGGGMGELFF TGTGCCAGCAGCTTAGAGGGGGGGGGCATGGGGGAGCTGTTTTTT
TRBJ1-3 - TRBV25-1 once CASRRVNGNTIYF TGTGCCAGCCGTCGGGTGAACGGAAACACCATATATTTT
TRBJ2-7 TRBD1 TRBV10-3 - CAISGDRGSYEQYF TGTGCCATCAGCGGAGACAGGGGAAGCTACGAGCAGTACTTC
TRBJ2-6 - TRBV5-1 - CASSLAGGDGANVLTF TGCGCCAGCAGCTTGGCGGGCGGGGACGGGGCCAACGTCCTGACTTTC
TRBJ2-7 TRBD1 TRBV5-1 - CAMTQGAWEQYF TGCGCCATGACACAGGGGGCGTGGGAGCAGTACTTC
TRBJ2-2 TRBD2 TRBV3-1/TRBV3-2 - CASSQDNPRLAGDTGELFF TGTGCCAGCAGCCAAGATAACCCGAGACTAGCGGGAGACACCGGGGAGCTGTTTTTT
TRBJ1-4 - TRBV3-1/TRBV3-2 - CASSLRLSTNEKLFF TGTGCCAGCAGCCTCCGACTATCAACTAATGAAAAACTGTTTTTT
TRBJ2-7 TRBD1 TRBV7-2 - CASSLAGQGIHEQYF TGTGCCAGCAGCTTAGCCGGACAGGGCATCCACGAGCAGTACTTC
TRBJ2-3 TRBD2 TRBV4-2 - CASSQVVAGGPGTQYF TGTGCCAGCAGCCAAGTAGTGGCGGGAGGGCCAGGTACGCAGTATTTT
TRBJ1-4 - TRBV6-5 - CASSYFGAGENEKLFF TGTGCCAGCAGTTATTTCGGCGCTGGGGAGAATGAAAAACTGTTTTTT
TRBJ2-5 TRBD1 TRBV12-5 once CASGLATGAQETQYF TGTGCTAGTGGTTTGGCCACAGGGGCCCAAGAGACCCAGTACTTC
TRBJ2-7 TRBD2 TRBV5-5 - CASSSGTTTAQYF TGTGCCAGCAGCTCCGGGACTACGACGGCGCAGTACTTC
TRBJ2-7 - TRBV21-1 - CASSTIRDKSTLSSYEQYF TGTGCCAGCAGCACAATACGGGACAAGAGTACTCTTAGCTCCTACGAGCAGTACTTC
TRBJ2-6 - TRBV19 - CASSIGPTEGRANVLTF TGTGCCAGTAGTATAGGGCCGACAGAAGGAAGGGCCAACGTCCTGACTTTC
TRBJ2-5 TRBD2 TRBV18 - CASSLGLAGVGKTQYF TGTGCCAGCTCACTCGGACTAGCGGGAGTGGGGAAGACCCAGTACTTC
TRBJ2-7 - TRBV7-9 - CASSLGVISTHEQYF TGTGCCAGCAGCTTAGGGGTGATTAGCACCCACGAGCAGTACTTC
TRBJ2-7 - TRBV2 - CASSDGEGSREQYF TGTGCCAGCTCGGACGGAGAGGGATCGCGGGAGCAGTACTTC